This TCR beta chain was sequenced during a study of T cell repertoires in cytomegalovirus infection. Study overall: Matching HLA type, along with CMV infection, was indicated by public TCR beta signatures.

There are a few counts of this clonotype. Its antigen is unidentified. TCRdb analysed the reads with MiXCR anew, one entry per CDR3 protein. The sample shows about 890,000 distinct CDR3 sequences, approximately 30% of them seen only once. Germline CDR1 is SNHLY and CDR2 is FYNNEI. Losses at the gene ends were 3 bases for V and 3 bases for J; bases not matched to a gene: 5. The CDR3 consists of 15 residues. The genes are TRBV2 and TRBJ2-1; 7 bases match TRBD2. The sequencing used cultured CD8+ T cells from PBMCs, collected from culture after CMV antigen stimulation. The TCR comes from a human donor in good health (CMV status not recorded). Some clones in this sample may be carry-over from other donors' samples. CDR3 DNA sequence: TGTGCCAGCAGTGAGAAGGGACTATTCTACAATGAGCAGTTCTTC. This translates into CASSEKGLFYNEQFF. Supplemented by reference TRBV2 and TRBJ2-1, the full variable domain reads EPEVTQTPSHQVTQMGQEVILRCVPISNHLYFYWYRQILGQKVEFLVSFYNNEISEKSEIFDDQFSVERPDGSNFTLKIRSTKLEDSAMYFCASSEKGLFYNEQFFGPGTRLTVL.